This T cell receptor beta chain came from a study of blood T cell repertoires in COVID-19. Recovery among Cohort 3 donors was established by two negative PCRs, clearance, or symptom resolution. This clone was detected once. Sequencing used immunoSEQ multiplex PCR; TCRdb keeps in-frame clones, though not all of them. The sample contains a few hundred thousand clones, under 90% of which appear only once. This sequence was found in a man aged 35-49 years who had recovered from COVID-19. Specimen: PBMCs or T cells enriched from blood (not recorded which).

CDR3 in DNA: TGTGCCAGCAGTTTTCCCAGGGCTGGAGAGCAGTACTTC. Amino acid sequence: CASSFPRAGEQYF. V gene TRBV27 combines with J gene TRBJ2-7, with a tentative D call TRBD1 (5 bases). This CDR3 is 13 amino acids long. Trimming shortened V by 3 bases and J by 7 bases, and 13 bases separated the two germline ends. Germline CDR1 reads MNHEY; CDR2 reads SMNVEV (reference sequence).